One TCR beta chain is described in this entry. The CDR3 has 15 amino acids. CDR1 and CDR2 (germline): SGHRS, YFSETQ. This sample is drawn from a study of monozygotic twins with inflammatory bowel disease. TCRdb reprocessed the 5' RACE reads and reports one entry per CDR3 protein, with no DNA. The sample holds some 83,000 distinct CDR3 sequences. Sequenced material: blood. The clonotype comes from a human donor with ulcerative colitis or Crohn's disease, or a healthy co-twin of an affected twin (not recorded which). The J gene is TRBJ1-1, the V gene TRBV5-1; TCRdb's D gene call, TRBD1, goes unchecked for lack of DNA. CDR3 sequence reads: CASSEQVGGSTEAFF.